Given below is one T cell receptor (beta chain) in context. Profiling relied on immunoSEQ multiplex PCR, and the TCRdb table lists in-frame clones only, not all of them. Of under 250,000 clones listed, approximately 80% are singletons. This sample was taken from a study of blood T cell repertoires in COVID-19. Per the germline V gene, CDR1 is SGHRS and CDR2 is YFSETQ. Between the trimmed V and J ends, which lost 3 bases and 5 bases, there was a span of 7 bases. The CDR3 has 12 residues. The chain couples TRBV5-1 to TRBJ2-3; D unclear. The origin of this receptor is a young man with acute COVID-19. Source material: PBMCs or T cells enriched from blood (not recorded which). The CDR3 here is CASSSDRDTQYF. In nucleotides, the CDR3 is TGCGCCAGCAGCTCCGATAGAGATACGCAGTATTTT.